The T cell receptor beta chain described here comes from a study of STAT3 mutations in large granular lymphocyte leukemia. Findings of the study overall: In about 30% of the 18 patients, new TCR clonotypes emerged after therapy. At least one immunodominant TCR beta clonotype appeared in every T-cell large granular lymphocyte leukemia patient. In some patients, a small highly pathogenic clone possibly went undetected.

Generated by immunoSEQ multiplex PCR, the TCRdb table keeps only in-frame clones and is missing some. The data contain 30,000 to 45,000 clones, over 75% of them seen just once; the ten biggest clones take up around 0.44%. In its sample, this clone was seen once. Its specificity is unknown. The V gene's germline CDR1 is SNHLY and CDR2 FYNNEI. The CDR3 runs 14 residues. V shed 7 bases and J shed 4 bases, with 13 bases lying between them. The sequenced material came from PBMCs. This sequence originates from a human donor with T large granular lymphocyte leukemia. Some clones in this sample may be carry-over from other donors' samples. The rearrangement joins TRBV2 to TRBJ1-4, with a possible D match to TRBD1 (6 bases). The CDR3 here is CASTLGGLNEKLFF. In nucleotides, the CDR3 is TGTGCCAGCACCCTTGGGGGCCTTAATGAAAAACTGTTTTTT. The entire variable domain, with the rest obtained from reference TRBV2 and TRBJ1-4, is as follows: EPEVTQTPSHQVTQMGQEVILRCVPISNHLYFYWYRQILGQKVEFLVSFYNNEISEKSEIFDDQFSVERPDGSNFTLKIRSTKLEDSAMYFCASTLGGLNEKLFFGSGTQLSVL.